The 8 T cell receptor beta chains listed next were all sequenced from one sample in a study of PD-1 blockade in classical Hodgkin lymphoma. The assay was immunoSEQ multiplex PCR, and TCRdb's table has in-frame clones only and misses some. The sample includes approximately 39,000 clones, around 80% of them seen just once. The time point here: cycle 4 day 1 (C4D1), after more than five weeks of nivolumab. Brentuximab vedotin exposure varied among the patients, all of whom had relapsed after autologous stem cell transplantation. The sample was peripheral blood mononuclear cells (PBMCs), taken before the fourth cycle of nivolumab. Receptor source: a human donor with classical Hodgkin lymphoma.

CDR3 coding DNA: TGTGCCAGCAGCTTAGTACAGACCAACACCGGGGAGCTGTTTTTT. Protein product: CASSLVQTNTGELFF. The chain has TRBV7-2 and TRBJ2-2; D unresolved. CDR3 size: 15 residues. V was clipped by 1 base and J by 2 bases, with 8 bases between them. Germline lookup yields CDR1 SGHTA and CDR2 FQGNSA. Together with reference TRBV7-2 and TRBJ2-2, the CDR3 gives the full variable domain: GAGVSQSPSNKVTEKGKDVELRCDPISGHTALYWYRQSLGQGLEFLIYFQGNSAPDKSGLPSDRFSAERTGGSVSTLTIQRTQQEDSAVYLCASSLVQTNTGELFFGEGSRLTVL.

The chain uses TRBV19 and TRBJ2-2, with 9 bases aligning to TRBD1. The ends lost 6 bases at V and 6 bases at J; junction bases unmatched: 8. Per germline, CDR1 LNHDA and CDR2 SQIVND (reference sequence). This CDR3 comprises 15 residues. The CDR3 sequence is CASSSGTGSAGELFF. DNA of the CDR3: TGTGCCAGTAGCTCCGGGACAGGGTCTGCCGGGGAGCTGTTTTTT.

This clone was counted only a few times. The chain couples TRBV5-4 to TRBJ1-6; D gene uncertain. V was pared by 6 bases and J by 7 bases, with 17 bases between. This CDR3 contains 15 residues. Germline CDR1 reads SGHNT; CDR2 reads YYREEE (reference sequence). The CDR3 DNA is TGTGCCAGCACCTCGTCAGTGGGTTTGAATTCACCCCTCCACTTT. Its protein is CASTSSVGLNSPLHF.

This clone showed up just a few times. The chain recombines TRBV5-1 with TRBJ2-7, with 9 bases fitting TRBD1. Losses at the gene ends were 0 bases for V and 6 bases for J; bases not matched to a gene: 7. Germline CDR1 and CDR2: SGHRS and YFSETQ. The CDR3 consists of 15 residues. CDR3 residues: CASSLAGTGPVEQYF. The CDR3 DNA is TGCGCCAGCAGCTTGGCCGGGACAGGGCCAGTCGAGCAGTACTTC.

This chain joins TRBV4-3 and TRBJ2-7; TRBD1 matches at 7 bases. CDR1 and CDR2 (germline): LGHNA, YSLEER. The CDR3 totals 15 residues. Trimming cost V 2 bases and J 4 bases; bases outside gene matches: 8. CDR3 nucleotide sequence: TGCGCCAGCAGCCAACGACAGGGATACCTTTACGAGCAGTACTTC. This gives the protein CASSQRQGYLYEQYF.

The chain uses TRBV7-2 and TRBJ2-3; no firm D call. The germline CDR1 and CDR2 sequences are SGHTA and FQGNSA. V was clipped by 1 base and J by 5 bases, with 10 bases between them. The CDR3 extends over 14 amino acids. Here the CDR3 DNA reads TGTGCCAGCAGCTTAGTTGCCAGTCAAGATACGCAGTATTTT. This translates into CASSLVASQDTQYF.

V usage is TRBV6-5 and J usage is TRBJ1-2; the D is unclear. Trimming stripped 0 bases from V and 1 base from J, with 9 bases between. The CDR3 is 15 residues long. CDR1 is MNHEY and CDR2 is SVGAGI in the germline V gene. The CDR3 DNA is TGTGCCAGCAGTTACTCGAATCTGGATAACTATGGCTACACCTTC. It encodes CASSYSNLDNYGYTF.

This clone appeared a single time. This rearrangement joins TRBV6-5 to TRBJ2-1, with 7 bases lining up with TRBD1. Losses at the gene ends were 8 bases for V and 9 bases for J; bases not matched to a gene: 10. CDR3 length: 13 residues. Germline loops: CDR1 MNHEY, CDR2 SVGAGI. The CDR3 region has the DNA TGTGCCAGCGCCTGGACAGGCCGAGGTGAGCAGTTCTTC. Translation: CASAWTGRGEQFF.